The text below deals with one T cell receptor (beta chain). The CDR3 loop spans 13 amino acids. Trimming removed 8 bases at V and 9 bases at J, with 17 bases between. CDR1 is SNHLY, CDR2 FYNNEI, per germline. Sequencing was performed with immunoSEQ multiplex PCR; in TCRdb, only in-frame clones are kept and a portion is missing. The table includes more than 90,000 clones, around 90% detected once. The sample is drawn from a study of T cell changes during pregnancy in multiple sclerosis. The starting material was peripheral blood, obtained in the second trimester of pregnancy. The TCR comes from a female donor with multiple sclerosis, enrolled in a pregnancy study. The chain recombines TRBV2 with TRBJ1-5; D is undetermined. CDR3 bases: TGTGCCAGCGGACTCAGTTTTGTTGGGCCCCAGCATTTT. Translated, it gives CASGLSFVGPQHF.